Following are 20 T cell receptor beta chains from one sample sequenced in a study of cytomegalovirus exposure and HLA in healthy donors. PCR amplification relied on 60 Vbeta primers (plus 13 Jbeta primers). Only in-frame clones appear in the TCRdb table, and some are missing; sequencing was by immunoSEQ multiplex PCR. The table records about 140,000 clones, approximately 80% of them present only once. Sequencing was performed on PBMCs. These receptors all stem from a male donor in good health and CMV-seronegative.

The chain is built from TRBV4-3 and TRBJ2-3, with D tentatively TRBD2 (5 bases). Germline CDR1 is LGHNA and CDR2 is YSLEER. This CDR3 region has 13 residues. Trimming cost V 0 bases and J 6 bases, with 7 bases left between them. The CDR3 here is CASSQDSGDTQYF. The DNA of the CDR3 is TGCGCCAGCAGCCAAGATTCGGGGGATACGCAGTATTTT.

The chain employs TRBV7-3 and TRBJ2-3; 9 positions match TRBD2. Looked up from germline, CDR1 is SGHTA and CDR2 is FQGTGA. Trimming removed 1 base from V and 4 bases from J; junction bases left unmatched: 6. This CDR3 region has 16 residues. The CDR3 here is CASSLRFAGGPDTQYF. Written as DNA, the CDR3 is TGTGCCAGCAGCTTAAGATTTGCGGGAGGGCCAGATACGCAGTATTTT.

The rearrangement uses TRBV6-5 and TRBJ1-5, with 7 bases matching TRBD1. The CDR3 runs to 15 residues. V shed 6 bases, J shed 4 bases, and the junction held 9 bases outside the gene matches. CDR1 and CDR2 from the germline V gene are MNHEY and SVGAGI. CDR3 nucleotide sequence: TGTGCCAGCAGCCAAGGGACAGCGTCAAATCAGCCCCAGCATTTT. The encoded protein is CASSQGTASNQPQHF.

V usage is TRBV5-1 and J usage is TRBJ1-1, with 10 bases identical to TRBD1. J lost 3 bases, V lost 4 bases, and 3 bases had no gene match. Germline V gene lookup returns CDR1 SGHRS and CDR2 YFSETQ. The CDR3 extends over 14 amino acids. The CDR3 DNA reads as TGCGCCAGCAGCCAGGACAGGGGGTACACTGAAGCTTTCTTT. It translates to CASSQDRGYTEAFF.

CDR3 DNA sequence: TGTGCCAGCAGCTTAGGCGGGAGGTCCTACGAGCAGTACTTC. Protein sequence: CASSLGGRSYEQYF. The chain links TRBV7-2 to TRBJ2-7, with 8 bases that match TRBD2. Germline CDR1 SGHTA, CDR2 FQGNSA. Trimming cost V 1 base and J 1 base; bases outside gene matches: 0. This CDR3 is 14 amino acids long.

The sample holds a few counts of this clone. V usage is TRBV5-4 and J usage is TRBJ2-3; 11 positions agree with TRBD2. With 1 base clipped from V and 6 bases from J, the junction kept 4 bases outside the gene matches. Germline V gives CDR1 SGHNT, CDR2 YYREEE (reference sequence). The CDR3 is 15 amino acids. The chain's CDR3 is CASSLLAGGGDTQYF. Written as DNA, the CDR3 is TGTGCCAGCAGCTTGCTAGCGGGAGGCGGGGATACGCAGTATTTT.

The V and J genes are TRBV11-2 and TRBJ1-4; 7 positions match TRBD1. J lost 6 bases, V lost 4 bases, and 2 bases had no gene match. In germline, CDR1 is SGHAT, CDR2 FQNNGV. This CDR3 comprises 13 residues. The CDR3 reads CASSYTGDEKLFF. The CDR3 DNA is TGTGCCAGCAGCTACACAGGGGATGAAAAACTGTTTTTT.

The chain employs TRBV7-2 and TRBJ1-5; 7 positions agree with TRBD1. With V trimmed by 6 bases and J by 4 bases, 3 bases remained unmatched. The V gene's germline CDR1 is SGHTA and CDR2 FQGNSA. This CDR3 has 13 amino acids. In nucleotides, the CDR3 is TGTGCCAGCAGTTCACAGGGGAATCAGCCCCAGCATTTT. It is translated as CASSSQGNQPQHF.

The chain combines TRBV27 with TRBJ1-1; possibly TRBD1 for D (5 bases). Looked up from germline, CDR1 is MNHEY and CDR2 is SMNVEV (reference sequence). This CDR3 is built from 13 residues. Trimming cost V 7 bases and J 0 bases, with 9 bases left between them. The CDR3 region is CASKTAMNTEAFF. CDR3 DNA sequence: TGTGCCAGCAAGACAGCGATGAACACTGAAGCTTTCTTT.

This chain joins TRBV9 and TRBJ2-7; 9 positions agree with TRBD1. Germline values: CDR1 SGDLS, CDR2 YYNGEE. Trimming took 0 bases from V and 4 from J; bases not matched to a gene: 5. The CDR3 loop spans 15 amino acids. The CDR3, as DNA: TGTGCCAGCAGCGTAGCGGACAGGGGTCCTTACGAGCAGTACTTC. Amino acids: CASSVADRGPYEQYF.

Comments on this clone: Without the conserved terminal phenylalanine or tryptophan, this CDR3 likely stems from a read error. It is unclear where the CDR3 begins or ends on the DNA, so no DNA is shown, and the CDR3 is as TCRdb lists it. This sequence joins TRBV23-1 and TRBJ1-2; TRBD1 was called by the table and not checked on the DNA. TRBV23-1 is assigned to the ORF class and has an uncertain function. The CDR3 spans 11 residues, counting both ends. CDR3 loop: CASSDTIRDRD.

The CDR3 region has the DNA TGTGCCAGCAGGCCCCGCCCGCTTAGCGGGAAGCGATACGAGCAGTACTTC. This gives the protein CASRPRPLSGKRYEQYF. The V gene is TRBV7-3, the J gene TRBJ2-7, with 8 bases aligning to TRBD2. J gave up 4 bases and V 6 bases, and 17 bases lay outside the gene matches. CDR3 length equals 17 residues. Germline lookup yields CDR1 SGHTA and CDR2 FQGTGA.

The chain is built from TRBV6-1 and TRBJ1-1, with 7 bases aligning to TRBD1. This CDR3 spans 14 amino acids. Trimming cost V 2 bases and J 3 bases; bases outside gene matches: 3. Germline lookup yields CDR1 MNHNS and CDR2 SASEGT. Here the CDR3 reads CASSEKTGDTEAFF. The DNA for the CDR3 is TGTGCCAGCAGTGAAAAAACAGGGGACACTGAAGCTTTCTTT.

The chain is built from TRBV5-1 and TRBJ1-4, with 9 bases lining up with TRBD1. This CDR3 has 16 residues. Germline loops: CDR1 SGHRS, CDR2 YFSETQ. The V and J ends lost 5 bases and 3 bases, in that order; junction bases with no gene match: 8. CDR3 sequence: CASSPGTGRPNEKLFF. In nucleotides, the CDR3 is TGCGCCAGCAGTCCCGGGACAGGGAGGCCTAATGAAAAACTGTTTTTT.

This clone occurred once. The V gene is TRBV9, the J gene TRBJ2-3; tentative D call: TRBD2 (7 bases). The germline V gene encodes CDR1 SGDLS and CDR2 YYNGEE. The CDR3 loop spans 16 amino acids. With 4 bases removed from V and 2 bases from J, the gap between germline ends came to 17 bases. The CDR3 DNA reads as TGTGCCAGCAGCTACGAGGGCGGGGGCTTCACAGATACGCAGTATTTT. As protein: CASSYEGGGFTDTQYF.

The J gene is TRBJ1-6, the V gene TRBV25-1; D is undetermined. Germline CDR1 reads MGHDK; CDR2 reads SYGVNS. The V end was cut by 0 bases, the J end by 9 bases, with 3 bases between. The CDR3 is 12 residues long. This chain's CDR3 is CASSEYGSPLHF. In DNA form, the CDR3 reads TGTGCCAGCAGTGAATACGGTTCACCCCTCCACTTT.

The chain carries TRBV27 and TRBJ2-1, with 8 bases lining up with TRBD1. With 7 bases clipped from V and 9 bases from J, the junction kept 8 bases outside the gene matches. The length of the CDR3 is 13 residues. CDR1 and CDR2 from the germline V gene are MNHEY and SMNVEV (reference sequence). The chain's CDR3 is CASTHTGGSEQFF. For the CDR3, the DNA is TGTGCCAGCACCCACACAGGGGGGAGTGAGCAGTTCTTC.

This chain connects TRBV27 to TRBJ2-7; 12 nucleotides match TRBD2. The CDR3 is 17 amino acids. The V segment lost 5 bases and the J segment 4 bases; nucleotides outside the gene matches: 12. Germline assignment: CDR1 MNHEY and CDR2 SMNVEV (reference sequence). In nucleotides, the CDR3 is TGTGCCAGCAGTCCTAGGACTAGCGGGACAGATATGTACGAGCAGTACTTC. Translated: CASSPRTSGTDMYEQYF.

The V call is TRBV7-9, the J call TRBJ1-1; D is unclear. CDR1 and CDR2 from the germline V gene are SEHNR and FQNEAQ (reference sequence). The V end was cut by 2 bases, the J end by 3 bases, with 10 bases between. The CDR3 contains 14 residues. CDR3 sequence reads: CASSLRAADTEAFF. DNA of the CDR3: TGTGCCAGCAGCTTAAGAGCGGCCGACACTGAAGCTTTCTTT.

This clone was counted once. The CDR3 DNA follows: TGTGCCAGTAGTTTTAGCGGGAGTAACAATGAGCAGTTCTTC. This translates into CASSFSGSNNEQFF. This chain uses TRBV19 with TRBJ2-1; TRBD2 aligns across 9 bases. Germline V gene lookup returns CDR1 LNHDA and CDR2 SQIVND (reference sequence). The CDR3 covers 14 residues. V lost 5 bases, J lost 5 bases, and 4 bases stayed unmatched.